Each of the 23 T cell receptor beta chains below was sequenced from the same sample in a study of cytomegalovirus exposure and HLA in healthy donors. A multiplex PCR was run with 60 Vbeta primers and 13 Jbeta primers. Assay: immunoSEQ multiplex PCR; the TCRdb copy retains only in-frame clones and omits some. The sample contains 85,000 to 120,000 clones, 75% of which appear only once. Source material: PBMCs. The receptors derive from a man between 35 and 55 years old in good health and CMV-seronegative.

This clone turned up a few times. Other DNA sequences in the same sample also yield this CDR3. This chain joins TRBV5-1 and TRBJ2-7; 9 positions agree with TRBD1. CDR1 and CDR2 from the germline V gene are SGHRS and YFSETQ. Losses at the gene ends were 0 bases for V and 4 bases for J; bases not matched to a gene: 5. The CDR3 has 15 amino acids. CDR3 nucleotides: TGCGCCAGCAGCTTGGGCGGGACAGGGAGATACGAGCAGTACTTC. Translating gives CASSLGGTGRYEQYF.

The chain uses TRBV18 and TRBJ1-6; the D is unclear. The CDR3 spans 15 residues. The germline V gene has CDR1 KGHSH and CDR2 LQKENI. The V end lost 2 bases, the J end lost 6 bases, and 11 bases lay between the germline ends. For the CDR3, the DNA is TGTGCCAGCTCACCAAAAGAGGCAGTTAATTCACCCCTCCACTTT. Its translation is CASSPKEAVNSPLHF.

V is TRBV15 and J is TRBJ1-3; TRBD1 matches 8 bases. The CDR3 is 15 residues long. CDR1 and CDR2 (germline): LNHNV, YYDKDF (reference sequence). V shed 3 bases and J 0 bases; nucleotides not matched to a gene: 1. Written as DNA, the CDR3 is TGTGCCACCAGCAGGGACAGGGTCTCTGGAAACACCATATATTTT. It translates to CATSRDRVSGNTIYF.

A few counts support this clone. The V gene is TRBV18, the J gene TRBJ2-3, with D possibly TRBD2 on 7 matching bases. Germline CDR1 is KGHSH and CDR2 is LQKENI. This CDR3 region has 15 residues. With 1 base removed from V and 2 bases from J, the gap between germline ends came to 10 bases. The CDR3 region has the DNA TGTGCCAGCTCACCACTGCGGGGGCCCACAGATACGCAGTATTTT. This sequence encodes CASSPLRGPTDTQYF.

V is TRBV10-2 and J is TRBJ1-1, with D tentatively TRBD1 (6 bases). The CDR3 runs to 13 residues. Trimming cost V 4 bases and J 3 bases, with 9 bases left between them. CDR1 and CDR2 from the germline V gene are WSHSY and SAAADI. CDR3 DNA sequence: TGCGCCAGCAGTGGAGGGGGGGACACTGAAGCTTTCTTT. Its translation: CASSGGGDTEAFF.

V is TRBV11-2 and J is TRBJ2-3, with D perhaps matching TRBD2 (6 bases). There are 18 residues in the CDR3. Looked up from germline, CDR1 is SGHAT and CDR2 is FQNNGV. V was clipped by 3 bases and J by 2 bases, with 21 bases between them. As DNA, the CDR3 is TGTGCCAGCAGCTTCCGTCCGGGTCGGGGGTCTTTCACAGATACGCAGTATTTT. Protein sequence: CASSFRPGRGSFTDTQYF. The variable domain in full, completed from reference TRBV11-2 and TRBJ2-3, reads EAGVAQSPRYKIIEKRQSVAFWCNPISGHATLYWYQQILGQGPKLLIQFQNNGVVDDSQLPKDRFSAERLKGVDSTLKIQPAKLEDSAVYLCASSFRPGRGSFTDTQYFGPGTRLTVL.

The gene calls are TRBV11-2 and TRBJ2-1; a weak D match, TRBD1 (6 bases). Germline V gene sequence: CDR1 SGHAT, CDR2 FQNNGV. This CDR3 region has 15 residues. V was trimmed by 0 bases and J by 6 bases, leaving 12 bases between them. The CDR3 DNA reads TGTGCCAGCAGCTTAGACAGGGGCGCCTTCAATGAGCAGTTCTTC. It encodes CASSLDRGAFNEQFF.

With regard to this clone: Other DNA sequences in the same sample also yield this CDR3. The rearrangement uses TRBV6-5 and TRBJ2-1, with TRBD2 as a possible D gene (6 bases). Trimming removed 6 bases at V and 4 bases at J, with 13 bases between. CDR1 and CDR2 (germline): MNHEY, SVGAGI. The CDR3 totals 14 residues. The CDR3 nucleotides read TGTGCCAGCAGAGGACTGGCGGGATACAATGAGCAGTTCTTC. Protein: CASRGLAGYNEQFF.

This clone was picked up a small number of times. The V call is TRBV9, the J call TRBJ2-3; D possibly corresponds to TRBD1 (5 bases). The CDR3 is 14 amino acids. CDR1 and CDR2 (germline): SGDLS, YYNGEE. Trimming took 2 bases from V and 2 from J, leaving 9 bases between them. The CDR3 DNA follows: TGTGCCAGCAGCGTCCTAGGGGCCACAGATACGCAGTATTTT. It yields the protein CASSVLGATDTQYF.

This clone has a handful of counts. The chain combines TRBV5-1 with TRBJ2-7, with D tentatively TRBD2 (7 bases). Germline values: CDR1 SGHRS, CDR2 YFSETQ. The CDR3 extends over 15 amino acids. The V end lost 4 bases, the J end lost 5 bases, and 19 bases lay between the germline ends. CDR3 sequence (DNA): TGCGCCAGCAGCGCCCGGGGAGGGGGGTACGACGAGCAGTACTTC. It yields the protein CASSARGGGYDEQYF.

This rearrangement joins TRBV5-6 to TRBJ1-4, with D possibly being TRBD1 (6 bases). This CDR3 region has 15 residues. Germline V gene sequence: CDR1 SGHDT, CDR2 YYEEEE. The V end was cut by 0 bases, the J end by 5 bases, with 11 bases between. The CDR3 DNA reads TGTGCCAGCAGCTTGGTCGGACAGAGAAATGAAAAACTGTTTTTT. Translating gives CASSLVGQRNEKLFF.

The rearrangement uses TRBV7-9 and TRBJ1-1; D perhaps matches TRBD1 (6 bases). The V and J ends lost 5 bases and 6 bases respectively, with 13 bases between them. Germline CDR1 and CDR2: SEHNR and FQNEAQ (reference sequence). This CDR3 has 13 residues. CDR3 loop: CASSADRRPEAFF. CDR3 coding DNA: TGTGCCAGCAGCGCAGACAGGCGACCTGAAGCTTTCTTT.

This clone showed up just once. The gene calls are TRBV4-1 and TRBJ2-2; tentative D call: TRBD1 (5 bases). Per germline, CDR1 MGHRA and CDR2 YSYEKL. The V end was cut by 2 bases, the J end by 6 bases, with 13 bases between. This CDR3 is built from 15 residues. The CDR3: CASSQRLQGSGELFF. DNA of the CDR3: TGCGCCAGCAGCCAAAGGCTCCAGGGTTCCGGGGAGCTGTTTTTT.

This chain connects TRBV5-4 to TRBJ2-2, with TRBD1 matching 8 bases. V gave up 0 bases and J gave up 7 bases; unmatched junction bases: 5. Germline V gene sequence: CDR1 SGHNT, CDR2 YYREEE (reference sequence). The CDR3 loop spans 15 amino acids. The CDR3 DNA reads TGTGCCAGCAGCTTGGAGGCAGGGGGCAGCGGGGAGCTGTTTTTT. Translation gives CASSLEAGGSGELFF. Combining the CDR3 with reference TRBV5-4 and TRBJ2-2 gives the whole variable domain ETGVTQSPTHLIKTRGQQVTLRCSSQSGHNTVSWYQQALGQGPQFIFQYYREEENGRGNFPPRFSGLQFPNYSSELNVNALELDDSALYLCASSLEAGGSGELFFGEGSRLTVL.

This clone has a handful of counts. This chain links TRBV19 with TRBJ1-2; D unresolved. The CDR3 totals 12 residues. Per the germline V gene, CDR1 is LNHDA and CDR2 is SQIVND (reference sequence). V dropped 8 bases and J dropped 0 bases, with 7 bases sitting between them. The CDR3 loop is CASAPANYGYTF. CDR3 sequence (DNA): TGTGCCAGTGCCCCAGCTAACTATGGCTACACCTTC.

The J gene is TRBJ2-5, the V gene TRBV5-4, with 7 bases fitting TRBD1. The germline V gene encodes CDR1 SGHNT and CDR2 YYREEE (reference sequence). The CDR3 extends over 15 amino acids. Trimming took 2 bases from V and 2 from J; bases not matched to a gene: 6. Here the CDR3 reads CASSLPGQAQETQYF. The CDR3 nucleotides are TGTGCCAGCAGCTTACCCGGACAGGCTCAAGAGACCCAGTACTTC.

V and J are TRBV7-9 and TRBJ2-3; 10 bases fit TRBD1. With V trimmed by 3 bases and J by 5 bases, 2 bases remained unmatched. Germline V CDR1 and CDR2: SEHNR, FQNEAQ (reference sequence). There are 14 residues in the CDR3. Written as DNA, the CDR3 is TGTGCCAGCAGCTTCCGGGACAGGGGAGATACGCAGTATTTT. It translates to CASSFRDRGDTQYF.

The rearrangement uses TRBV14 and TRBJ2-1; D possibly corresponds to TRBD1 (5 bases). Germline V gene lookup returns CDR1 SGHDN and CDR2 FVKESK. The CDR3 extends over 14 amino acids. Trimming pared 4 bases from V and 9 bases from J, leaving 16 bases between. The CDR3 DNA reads TGTGCCAGCAGCCTTAGTAGGCAGGGCAGTGAGCAGTTCTTC. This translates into CASSLSRQGSEQFF.

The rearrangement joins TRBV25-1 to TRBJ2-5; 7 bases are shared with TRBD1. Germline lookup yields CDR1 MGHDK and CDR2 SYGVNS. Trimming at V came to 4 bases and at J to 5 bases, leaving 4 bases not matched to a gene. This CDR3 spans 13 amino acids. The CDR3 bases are TGTGCCAGCAGTGTGACAGGGTCGGAGACCCAGTACTTC. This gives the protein CASSVTGSETQYF.

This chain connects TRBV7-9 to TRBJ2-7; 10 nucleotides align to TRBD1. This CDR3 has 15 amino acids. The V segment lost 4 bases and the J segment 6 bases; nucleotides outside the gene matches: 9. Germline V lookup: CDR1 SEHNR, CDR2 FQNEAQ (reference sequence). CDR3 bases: TGTGCCAGCAGCTCGTCCGGGACAGGGGTTGCCGAGCAGTACTTC. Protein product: CASSSSGTGVAEQYF.

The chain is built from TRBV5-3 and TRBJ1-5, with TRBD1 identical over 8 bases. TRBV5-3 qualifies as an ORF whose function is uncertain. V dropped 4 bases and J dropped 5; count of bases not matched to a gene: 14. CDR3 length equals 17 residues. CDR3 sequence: CARSTWTGSPTYQPQHF. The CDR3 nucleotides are TGTGCCAGAAGCACTTGGACAGGGAGCCCTACATATCAGCCCCAGCATTTT.

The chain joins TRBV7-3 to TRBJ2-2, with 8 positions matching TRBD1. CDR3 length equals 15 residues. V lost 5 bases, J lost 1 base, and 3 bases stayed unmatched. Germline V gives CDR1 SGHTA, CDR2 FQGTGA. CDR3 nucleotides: TGTGCCAGCAGCGCCGACAGGGGGAACACCGGGGAGCTGTTTTTT. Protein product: CASSADRGNTGELFF.

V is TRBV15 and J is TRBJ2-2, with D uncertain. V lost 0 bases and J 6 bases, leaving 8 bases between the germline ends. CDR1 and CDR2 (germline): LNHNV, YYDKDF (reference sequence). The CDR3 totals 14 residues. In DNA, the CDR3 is TGTGCCACCAGCAGAGATTTTTCCGCCGGGGAGCTGTTTTTT. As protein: CATSRDFSAGELFF.